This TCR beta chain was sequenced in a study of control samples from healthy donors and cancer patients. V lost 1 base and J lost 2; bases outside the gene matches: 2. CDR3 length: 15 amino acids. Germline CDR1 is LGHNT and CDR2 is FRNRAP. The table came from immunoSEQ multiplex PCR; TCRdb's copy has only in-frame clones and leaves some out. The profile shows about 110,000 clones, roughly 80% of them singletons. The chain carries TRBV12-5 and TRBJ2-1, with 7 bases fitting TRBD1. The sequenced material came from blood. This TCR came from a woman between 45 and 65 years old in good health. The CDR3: CASGLDGTAYNEQFF. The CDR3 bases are TGTGCTAGTGGTTTGGACGGGACAGCCTACAATGAGCAGTTCTTC.